This paragraph reports one T cell receptor beta chain. Its cognate antigen is unknown. There are 17 residues in the CDR3. Germline CDR1 reads SEHNR; CDR2 reads FQNEAQ (reference sequence). V lost 0 bases to trimming and J lost 7 bases, with 19 bases between them. Only in-frame clones appear in the TCRdb table, and some are missing; sequencing was by immunoSEQ multiplex PCR. The top ten hold 0.9% to 1.2% of the sample, which has some 50,000 clones, roughly 90% seen once. Researchers grouped second doses given at about 4 or about 12 weeks into one pool. This sample is drawn from a study of T cell responses to AZD1222 COVID-19 vaccine. Broader study findings: Baseline antibody screening turned up just a handful of seropositive AZD1222 recipients. Donors, mostly white British, included more females; clonal diversity was possibly underestimated. Vaccine-related CD4 TCRs covered spike, predominating at 160-218 and 743-854.

The chain links TRBV7-9 to TRBJ2-1, with a tentative D call TRBD1 (6 bases). This clonotype originated in an adult who received the AZD1222 COVID-19 vaccine. The sample here was peripheral blood, taken 28 days after the second AZD1222 dose. The CDR3 DNA sequence: TGTGCCAGCAGCTTAGCCCCGACAGGCCGTCTATATAATGAGCAGTTCTTC. Translating it yields CASSLAPTGRLYNEQFF.